Shown below are 8 T cell receptor beta chains from a single sample sequenced in a study of shared clonotypes between healthy human individuals. Terminally differentiated effector memory CD45RA+ cells were excluded by CCR7 positive selection of CD45RO-negative cells. TCRdb keeps only in-frame clones here, not all; method: immunoSEQ multiplex PCR. The sample carries some 740,000 clones, 90% to 95% recorded once. Material: naive CD8+ T cells sorted from blood. The receptor set was obtained from a man younger than 40 in good health.

V usage is TRBV27 and J usage is TRBJ2-1; 11 bases are a match to TRBD2. This CDR3 region has 15 residues. Germline CDR1 is MNHEY and CDR2 is SMNVEV (reference sequence). V lost 6 bases to trimming and J lost 0 bases; unmatched junction nucleotides: 1. As DNA, the CDR3 is TGTGCCAGCAGAACTAGCGGGAGCTCCTACAATGAGCAGTTCTTC. It encodes CASRTSGSSYNEQFF.

The chain employs TRBV28 and TRBJ2-7, with TRBD1 matching over 8 bases. This CDR3 comprises 15 residues. V was pared by 2 bases and J by 4 bases, with 7 bases of the junction left unmatched. Germline CDR1 MDHEN, CDR2 SYDVKM. The CDR3 protein is CASSLRQGQPYEQYF. In nucleotides, the CDR3 is TGTGCCAGCAGTTTAAGACAGGGGCAGCCTTACGAGCAGTACTTC.

V and J are TRBV6-6 and TRBJ1-1; D call uncertain. With 8 bases removed from V and 7 bases from J, the gap between germline ends came to 11 bases. The CDR3 contains 11 residues. Germline assignment: CDR1 MNHNY and CDR2 SVGAGI (reference sequence). The chain's CDR3 is CASLIGLEAFF. CDR3 in DNA: TGTGCCAGCCTCATTGGTCTTGAAGCTTTCTTT.

This clone was seen just once. The V and J genes are TRBV4-3 and TRBJ2-3, with TRBD1 matching over 7 bases. Germline CDR1 reads LGHNA; CDR2 reads YSLEER. There are 16 residues in the CDR3. V dropped 0 bases and J dropped 1; count of bases not matched to a gene: 4. In nucleotides, the CDR3 is TGCGCCAGCAGCCAAGACGGTGGACAGGGCACAGATACGCAGTATTTT. Amino acid sequence: CASSQDGGQGTDTQYF.

The rearrangement uses TRBV29-1 and TRBJ2-1, with TRBD2 matching over 11 bases. The CDR3 length is 15 residues. The germline CDR1 and CDR2 sequences are SQVTM and ANQGSEA. V shed 3 bases, J shed 9 bases, and the junction held 10 bases outside the gene matches. Here the CDR3 DNA reads TGCAGCGTTGACACTAGCGGGAGTAGCGTGGGTGAGCAGTTCTTC. Its protein product is CSVDTSGSSVGEQFF.

The rearrangement joins TRBV5-1 to TRBJ2-2; unclear D gene. Per germline, CDR1 SGHRS and CDR2 YFSETQ. Trimming stripped 0 bases from V and 7 bases from J, with 13 bases between. The CDR3 consists of 15 residues. The chain's CDR3 is CASSLGAERRGELFF. CDR3 nucleotide sequence: TGCGCCAGCAGCTTGGGGGCGGAGAGGCGCGGGGAGCTGTTTTTT.

The V call is TRBV7-9, the J call TRBJ2-7; the D gene is possibly TRBD1 (6 bases). CDR1 SEHNR and CDR2 FQNEAQ come from the germline V gene (reference sequence). The CDR3 has 15 residues. V lost 5 bases and J 7 bases, leaving 21 bases between the germline ends. This CDR3 is CASSDRDMGVAEQYF. CDR3 nucleotides: TGTGCCAGCAGCGACCGGGACATGGGAGTTGCGGAGCAGTACTTC. The variable domain in full, completed from reference TRBV7-9 and TRBJ2-7, reads DTGVSQNPRHKITKRGQNVTFRCDPISEHNRLYWYRQTLGQGPEFLTYFQNEAQLEKSRLLSDRFSAERPKGSFSTLEIQRTEQGDSAMYLCASSDRDMGVAEQYFGPGTRLTVT.

The V gene is TRBV28, the J gene TRBJ2-7, with 9 nucleotides matching TRBD1. This CDR3 has 15 amino acids. Germline CDR1 and CDR2: MDHEN and SYDVKM. V was clipped by 8 bases and J by 5 bases; unmatched bases: 13. CDR3 sequence reads: CASAHTGGAAHEQYF. Here the CDR3 DNA reads TGTGCCAGCGCCCATACAGGGGGCGCCGCACACGAGCAGTACTTC. Together with reference TRBV28 and TRBJ2-7, the CDR3 gives the full variable domain: DVKVTQSSRYLVKRTGEKVFLECVQDMDHENMFWYRQDPGLGLRLIYFSYDVKMKEKGDIPEGYSVSREKKERFSLILESASTNQTSMYLCASAHTGGAAHEQYFGPGTRLTVT.